The clone carrying this T cell receptor beta chain was found many times. This entry comes from a study of regulatory T cells in long-lasting Graves disease. Time point indicated: newly diagnosed GD, antithyroid drugs for less than 3 months. Scientists built the TCR library using RNA that was extracted from PBMCs. A volume of approximately 8.4 milliliters of peripheral blood was collected in EDTA tubes. HTBI primers from iRepertoire and Arm-PCR of CDR3 regions yielded the TCR beta libraries. MiXCR, applied by TCRdb to the multiplex PCR reads, yields one record per CDR3 protein. This sample has under 300,000 distinct CDR3 sequences, with 18% found just once. A further study also used this sample, focusing on T cells in Graves' hyperthyroidism and ophthalmopathy. That work states: Uncontrolled infection, other autoimmune disease, pregnancy or lactation led to exclusion. First-round RT-PCR with HTBI primers amplified the TCR CDR3 region.

The sequenced sample was peripheral blood mononuclear cells (PBMCs), obtained at new diagnosis, from a patient treated with antithyroid drugs. This TCR came from a woman between 25 and 40 years old with Graves disease.

CDR3 sequence: CASTPGDRFRVSQPQHF. The CDR3 DNA reads TGTGCCAGCACCCCCGGAGACAGGTTTAGGGTTAGTCAGCCCCAGCATTTT. The chain couples TRBV28 to TRBJ1-5, with D maybe TRBD1 (6 bases). Per the germline V gene, CDR1 is MDHEN and CDR2 is SYDVKM. This CDR3 spans 17 amino acids. The V end was cut by 7 bases, the J end by 6 bases, with 25 bases between.